Below, 8 T cell receptor beta chains from the same sample are listed, as sequenced in a study of Ad26.COV2.S vaccination and SARS-CoV-2 variants. Repertoires were generated with immunoSEQ multiplex PCR, while TCRdb's copy carries only in-frame clones and drops some. The table includes about 350,000 clones, roughly 84% detected once. Regarding treatment: some 20 received Ad26.COV2.S at low or high dose, single or two shots; about 5 received placebo; per-sample allocation not given. Repertoires come from day 63 after the first vaccine or placebo injection. This sample comprised peripheral blood, obtained in a trial of Ad26.COV2.S vaccine versus placebo. All receptors come from a person aged 18-60 years who received the Ad26.COV2.S COVID-19 vaccine or a placebo.

In this sample, this clone turned up a few times. J is TRBJ1-5 and V is TRBV6-4; D might be TRBD1 (6 bases). V was clipped by 2 bases and J by 6 bases, with 14 bases between them. The CDR3 runs 15 residues. Germline lookup yields CDR1 MRHNA and CDR2 SNTAGT. The CDR3 DNA is TGTGCCAGCAGTGACACTACAGGGTACGGTCAGCCCCAGCATTTT. Residues: CASSDTTGYGQPQHF.

This rearrangement joins TRBV6-5 to TRBJ2-2; maybe TRBD1 (5 bases). The CDR3 loop spans 13 amino acids. V lost 9 bases and J 6 bases, leaving 14 bases between the germline ends. The germline CDR1 and CDR2 sequences are MNHEY and SVGAGI. The CDR3 sequence: CASTSTVPGELFF. The CDR3 DNA is TGTGCCAGTACCTCGACAGTCCCCGGGGAGCTGTTTTTT.

The V and J genes are TRBV6-5 and TRBJ2-5, with D perhaps matching TRBD1 (6 bases). Germline assignment: CDR1 MNHEY and CDR2 SVGAGI. V was cut by 9 bases and J by 3 bases, with 20 bases left in between. The CDR3 has 15 amino acids. The CDR3 coding sequence is TGTGCCAGTCATGGGGCAGGGGCTCGGGAAGAGACCCAGTACTTC. Protein: CASHGAGAREETQYF.

This clone was counted a single time. The chain recombines TRBV29-1 with TRBJ2-7; unclear D gene. CDR3 size: 17 residues. Germline assignment: CDR1 SQVTM and CDR2 ANQGSEA. Trimming cost V 4 bases and J 2 bases, with 24 bases left between them. CDR3 amino acids: CSVGVGLMGVSTYEQYF. As DNA, the CDR3 is TGCAGCGTTGGGGTAGGGCTGATGGGTGTATCGACCTACGAGCAGTACTTC.

The CDR3 DNA sequence: TGTGCCAGCAGCACATTCACTAAGGAGCGGGAATTCACAGATACGCAGTATTTT. The encoded protein is CASSTFTKEREFTDTQYF. The chain recombines TRBV7-9 with TRBJ2-3; 7 bases fit TRBD2. After removal of 5 bases from V and 2 bases from J, the junction contained 16 bases not matched to a gene. The CDR3 totals 18 residues. Germline assignment: CDR1 SEHNR and CDR2 FQNEAQ (reference sequence).

The V gene is TRBV19, the J gene TRBJ2-7; 7 positions agree with TRBD1. J was trimmed by 2 bases and V by 6 bases; bases with no gene match: 10. Germline CDR1 is LNHDA and CDR2 is SQIVND (reference sequence). CDR3 length equals 15 residues. The CDR3 bases are TGTGCCAGTAGGGAAAACTATGGGACAGCCTACGAGCAGTACTTC. It codes for CASRENYGTAYEQYF.

The chain is built from TRBV5-4 and TRBJ2-5, with 10 bases aligning to TRBD1. V dropped 4 bases and J dropped 2; count of bases not matched to a gene: 2. The germline CDR1 and CDR2 sequences are SGHNT and YYREEE (reference sequence). There are 14 residues in the CDR3. CDR3 sequence (DNA): TGTGCCAGCAGCAAGGACAGGGGGCAAGAGACCCAGTACTTC. This encodes CASSKDRGQETQYF.

This clone was seen just once. The chain employs TRBV5-6 and TRBJ2-7, with D perhaps TRBD1 (6 bases). Germline CDR1 is SGHDT and CDR2 is YYEEEE. Trimming cost V 4 bases and J 4 bases, with 15 bases left between them. The CDR3 is made up of 14 amino acids. For the CDR3, the DNA is TGTGCCAGCAGCACCCGGGACATGAGATACGAGCAGTACTTC. The encoded protein is CASSTRDMRYEQYF.